This entry features one T cell receptor beta chain sequence. This specimen comes from a study of T cells in narcolepsy. Sequenced by immunoSEQ multiplex PCR; TCRdb stores in-frame clones only, minus some. The data contain about 24,000 clones, over 75% of them singletons. The source of this sequence is a human donor in good health. Sequenced material: memory (CD45RA-) CD4+ T cells from blood.

CDR3 region: CAISESAENIQYF. Here the CDR3 DNA reads TGTGCCATCAGTGAGTCGGCGGAAAACATTCAGTACTTC. The rearrangement joins TRBV10-3 to TRBJ2-4; D is unclear. The CDR3 consists of 13 residues. Trimming removed 0 bases at V and 5 bases at J, with 5 bases between. The germline gives CDR1 ENHRY, CDR2 SYGVKD.